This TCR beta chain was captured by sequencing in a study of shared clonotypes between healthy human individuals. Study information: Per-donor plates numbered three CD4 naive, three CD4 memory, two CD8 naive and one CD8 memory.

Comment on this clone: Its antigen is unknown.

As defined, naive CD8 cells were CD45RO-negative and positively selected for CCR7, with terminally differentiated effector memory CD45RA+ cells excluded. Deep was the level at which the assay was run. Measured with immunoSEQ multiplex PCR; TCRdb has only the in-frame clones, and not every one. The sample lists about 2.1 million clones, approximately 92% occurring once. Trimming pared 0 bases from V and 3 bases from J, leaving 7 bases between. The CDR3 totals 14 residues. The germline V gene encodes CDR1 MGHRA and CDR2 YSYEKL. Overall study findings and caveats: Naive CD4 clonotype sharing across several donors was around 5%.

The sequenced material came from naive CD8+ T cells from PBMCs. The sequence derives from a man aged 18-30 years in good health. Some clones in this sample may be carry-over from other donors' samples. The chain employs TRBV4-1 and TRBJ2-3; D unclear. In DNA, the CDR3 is TGCGCCAGCAGCCAAGATAGTCTGACAGATACGCAGTATTTT. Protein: CASSQDSLTDTQYF.